The entry below describes one T cell receptor (beta chain). A few counts support this clone. Which antigen it targets is not known. There are no base qualities to consult, and no much larger clone falls within one base. Each donor gave one peripheral blood draw, roughly 0.12 L on average, collected into heparinised tubes. A BD FACSAria II was used to sort naive, central memory, regulatory and stem cell-like memory CD4+ T cells with a panel that included CD45RO, CCR7, CD25, CD127, CD95 and CD27. Purity was above 95% for every sorted population. Right away, PBMCs were isolated by Lymphoprep density gradient centrifugation and were stained directly, with no culture step. To minimize batch effects, samples were stained and sorted in pairs, one healthy donor with one patient per experiment. The High Capacity cDNA Reverse Transcription Kit was used to reverse transcribe all of the isolated RNA, meaning that expressed TCRB transcripts were what got sequenced. Deep immunoSEQ sequencing was performed on naive, central memory and regulatory T cell samples, with an average of around 3.4 million total reads per sample. Sorted cells were lysed in RLT buffer and RNA was extracted with DNase-treated RNeasy Micro or Mini kits, depending on cell number. Each cell subset was processed on its own to prevent cross-contamination, while patient and healthy donor samples were processed together. The immunoSEQ multiplex PCR was used to amplify TCRB sequences from cDNA, generating 87-bp fragments that spanned the CDR3 region. Sequencing of the amplicons was done on the Illumina HiSeq platform. In the original analysis: PCR bias was corrected computationally using synthetic template baselines, and reads within Hamming distance 2 were collapsed, with unmergeable singletons discarded. By aligning reads against IMGT, V, D and J genes, CDR3 length, and insertions or deletions at six rearrangement sites were assigned. Within each subset, clonotype counts were normalized to sorted cell number, after which true diversity and Gini coefficients were computed with the tcR R package. The overlap coefficient, calculated on TCRB nucleotide sequences, was used to quantify repertoire sharing. As a proxy for the pre-selection repertoire, out-of-frame TCRB sequences from naive cells were analyzed. TCRdb retrieved this table from immuneACCESS and kept in-frame rearrangements only. Not all clones are present; in checked studies, unresolved V genes account for under half, and no reason is known for the remainder. Clone size and V and J calls were adopted from that table, with D and trimming inferred from the DNA. This sample holds roughly 400,000 clones; about 14% were observed only once. About 0.018% of the sample goes to the ten largest clones.

The sample originates from a study of beta chain features in type 1 diabetes (dated by TCRdb to 2017 to 2018). The study in broad terms: Mean age, gender distribution, total cell number and subset yield did not differ between patients and healthy donors. A total of about 99,000,000 sorted cells were examined across all samples, and RNA yield correlated strongly with the number of cells per subset. The study compared the TCRB repertoires of sorted circulating CD4+ T cell subsets in recently diagnosed type 1 diabetes patients with those in matched healthy donors. Regulatory and stem cell-like memory subsets were isolated from only 8 patients and roughly eight healthy donors, whereas naive and central memory subsets came from all 28 donors. The full study reports these points: A moderate but significant shortening of TCRB CDR3 length was observed in type 1 diabetes patients in all four CD4+ subsets. At VDJ recombination sites, patients with type 1 diabetes made fewer insertions and deleted more nucleotides, a pattern implying thymic rearrangement abnormalities. Because small numbers of individuals were included in the HLA sub-analyses, any influence of HLA type on TCRB rearrangement was left unresolved. Naive, central memory and regulatory TCRB repertoires appeared more similar among patients than among healthy donors. Sequencing cDNA rather than genomic DNA could over-represent highly expressing activated cells, although activation and CD3 levels did not differ between groups. Shorter templates might be favored by PCR, yet because patient and control samples were amplified and corrected together, any such skew would affect both groups equally.

Trimmed from V: 3 bases; trimmed from J: 9 bases; junction bases lacking a gene match: 16. As encoded in the germline V gene, CDR1 is MDHEN while CDR2 is SYDVKM. From the cysteine through the phenylalanine, the CDR3 covers 16 amino acids. Just the 48-base CDR3 DNA is kept, in frame starting at base 1. Sequenced material: naive CD4+ T cells from blood. According to the study, the label for this sample's cell subset or site signals: true naive CD4+ T cells. The chain joins TRBV28 to TRBJ2-7; 8 bases in the middle match TRBD1. This receptor was identified in a young woman in good health. The CDR3 reads CASSFLQGAAGSGQYF. In nucleotides, the sequence is TGTGCCAGCAGTTTCCTCCAGGGGGCCGCTGGATCGGGGCAGTACTTC.